This TCR beta chain is from a study of cytomegalovirus exposure and HLA in healthy donors. Overall study results and limits: Available immune exposure information covered CMV serostatus only.

This clone was recorded only once. What it recognizes is unknown. The CDR3 is 12 amino acids. The germline V gene has CDR1 MGHRA and CDR2 YSYEKL. The J segment lost 9 bases and the V segment lost 4 bases, leaving 3 bases of the junction unmatched. The study ran its PCR with 60 Vbeta and 13 Jbeta primers. The repertoire was sequenced with immunoSEQ multiplex PCR; TCRdb's copy has only in-frame clones and lacks some. The sample lists 100,000 to 150,000 clones; 74% were seen once. This receptor was obtained from a woman between 45 and 65 years old in good health and CMV-seropositive. This chain links TRBV4-1 with TRBJ2-1; the match to TRBD2 covers 7 bases. The sample consisted of PBMCs. CDR3 DNA: TGCGCCAGCAGCCTAGTAGCGGGTGAGCAGTTCTTC. It encodes CASSLVAGEQFF.